The T cell receptor (beta chain) under discussion was sequenced for a study of blood T cell repertoires in COVID-19. Study-wide context: The cDNA or gDNA used as material had been derived from T cells, B-cell-depleted T cells, or PBMCs.

V dropped 4 bases and J dropped 4; count of bases not matched to a gene: 5. The V gene's germline CDR1 is ENHRY and CDR2 SYGVKD. The CDR3 loop spans 14 amino acids. Per the study methods: Reference gene primer amplification yielded estimated nucleated cell counts. The method was immunoSEQ multiplex PCR; TCRdb's version includes in-frame clones alone and lacks a portion of them. That table supplies the V and J calls and clone size; D and trimming were determined from the DNA. Here the sample spans about 250,000 clones, roughly 86% being singletons. The TCR comes from a woman aged 55-69 years who had recovered from COVID-19. J is TRBJ1-2 and V is TRBV10-3; 8 bases fit TRBD1. Source material: peripheral blood. This CDR3 reads CAISAGTGIYGYTF. The DNA of the CDR3 is TGTGCCATCAGTGCGGGGACAGGCATCTATGGCTACACCTTC.